One and the same sample provided the 21 T cell receptor beta chains below, sequenced in a study of cytomegalovirus exposure and HLA in healthy donors. A multiplex PCR was run with 60 Vbeta primers and 13 Jbeta primers. Data came from immunoSEQ multiplex PCR; TCRdb stores just in-frame clones and leaves some out. The sample carries fewer than 95,000 clones, 85% recorded once. Sequencing was performed on PBMCs. The receptors come from a man in his forties in good health and CMV-seropositive.

The DNA for the CDR3 is TGTGCCAGCAGCCCTACAGGGGCGGGGGGCTACACCTTC. This codes for CASSPTGAGGYTF. This chain connects TRBV5-6 to TRBJ1-2; 7 positions agree with TRBD1. Germline trimming cut 4 bases from V and 8 bases from J; bases unmatched to any gene: 8. Per the germline V gene, CDR1 is SGHDT and CDR2 is YYEEEE. The CDR3 totals 13 residues. Filled out from reference TRBV5-6 and TRBJ1-2, the complete variable domain reads DAGVTQSPTHLIKTRGQQVTLRCSPKSGHDTVSWYQQALGQGPQFIFQYYEEEERQRGNFPDRFSGHQFPNYSSELNVNALLLGDSALYLCASSPTGAGGYTFGSGTRLTVV.

The table lists this clone with a count of one. This chain connects TRBV5-6 to TRBJ1-2, with 7 bases fitting TRBD1. The CDR3 runs 14 residues. Germline assignment: CDR1 SGHDT and CDR2 YYEEEE. Trimming took 2 bases from V and 4 from J; bases not matched to a gene: 5. The CDR3 bases are TGTGCCAGCAGCTTACAGGGGTCAGCCTATGGCTACACCTTC. Protein sequence: CASSLQGSAYGYTF.

This chain uses TRBV6-4 with TRBJ1-1; TRBD1 might be the D (6 bases). The V gene lost 5 bases and the J gene lost 3 bases, with 13 bases spanning the gap. The CDR3 loop spans 14 amino acids. Germline V lookup: CDR1 MRHNA, CDR2 SNTAGT. CDR3 nucleotides: TGTGCCAGCAGTAAGACAGGCAGGGACACTGAAGCTTTCTTT. Translation gives CASSKTGRDTEAFF.

This rearrangement joins TRBV7-8 to TRBJ1-5, with 7 nucleotides matching TRBD1. V was pared by 3 bases and J by 4 bases, with 6 bases of the junction left unmatched. Germline lookup yields CDR1 SGHVS and CDR2 FQNEAQ. The CDR3 is made up of 15 amino acids. The CDR3: CASSLGDSPNQPQHF. DNA of the CDR3: TGTGCCAGCAGCTTGGGGGACAGCCCGAATCAGCCCCAGCATTTT.

The gene calls are TRBV10-3 and TRBJ2-3; TRBD1 might be the D (7 bases). The germline V and J ends were trimmed by 7 bases and 9 bases, with 17 bases remaining between them. CDR1 ENHRY and CDR2 SYGVKD come from the germline V gene. The CDR3 totals 13 residues. The DNA of the CDR3 is TGTGCCATCACGGCACTAGCAGGGGGGACGCAGTATTTT. Residues: CAITALAGGTQYF.

V gene TRBV6-1 combines with J gene TRBJ2-5, with D perhaps matching TRBD1 (5 bases). V lost 9 bases to trimming and J lost 8 bases, with 16 bases between them. The CDR3 is 12 amino acids. Per germline, CDR1 MNHNS and CDR2 SASEGT. CDR3 region: CASRQTRETQYF. DNA for the CDR3: TGTGCCAGTAGACAGACAAGAGAAACCCAGTACTTC.

The J gene is TRBJ1-5, the V gene TRBV7-6; D is unresolved. Germline assignment: CDR1 SGHVS and CDR2 FNYEAQ. The ends were cut back, 1 base at V and 4 bases at J, with 5 bases in the middle. There are 13 residues in the CDR3. The CDR3 nucleotides read TGTGCCAGCAGCTTAGACGAGAATCAGCCCCAGCATTTT. Translating it yields CASSLDENQPQHF.

A few counts support this clone. The chain links TRBV7-2 to TRBJ2-3; a possible D gene is TRBD1 (5 bases). The CDR3 has 13 amino acids. Trimming removed 5 bases from V and 3 bases from J, with 9 bases in between. Germline V gene sequence: CDR1 SGHTA, CDR2 FQGNSA. In nucleotides, the CDR3 is TGTGCCAGCAGCCGCAGGGTGACAGATACGCAGTATTTT. It translates to CASSRRVTDTQYF.

This sequence joins TRBV7-3 and TRBJ1-5; D possibly corresponds to TRBD1 (5 bases). The CDR3 runs 14 residues. From germline, CDR1 is SGHTA and CDR2 FQGTGA. V was pared by 5 bases and J by 3 bases, with 11 bases between. Here the CDR3 DNA reads TGTGCCAGCAGCCGGACACCCTTCAATCAGCCCCAGCATTTT. It codes for CASSRTPFNQPQHF.

This clone appeared a few times. The V call is TRBV7-2, the J call TRBJ1-2, with TRBD1 matching over 7 bases. Germline CDR1 is SGHTA and CDR2 is FQGNSA. The V segment lost 5 bases and the J segment 6 bases; nucleotides outside the gene matches: 15. The CDR3 spans 16 residues. CDR3 sequence reads: CASSPFKPGQMDGYTF. CDR3 sequence (DNA): TGTGCCAGCAGCCCTTTTAAGCCGGGACAGATGGATGGCTACACCTTC.

This sequence joins TRBV19 and TRBJ2-5, with 7 bases aligning to TRBD1. The V and J ends lost 6 bases and 2 bases, in that order; junction bases with no gene match: 3. The CDR3 spans 13 residues. The germline CDR1 and CDR2 sequences are LNHDA and SQIVND (reference sequence). DNA for the CDR3: TGTGCCAGTAGGGGACAGAAACAAGAGACCCAGTACTTC. This encodes CASRGQKQETQYF.

The chain joins TRBV10-2 to TRBJ2-7; 8 nucleotides align to TRBD1. CDR3 length: 14 amino acids. After removal of 5 bases from V and 2 bases from J, the junction contained 5 bases not matched to a gene. Germline V gives CDR1 WSHSY, CDR2 SAAADI. The CDR3 here is CASSLTGAAYEQYF. In DNA form, the CDR3 reads TGCGCCAGCAGTTTGACAGGGGCCGCCTACGAGCAGTACTTC.

The V and J genes are TRBV7-2 and TRBJ2-1; 8 nucleotides align to TRBD2. The V and J ends lost 3 bases and 6 bases, in that order; junction bases with no gene match: 10. Germline V gives CDR1 SGHTA, CDR2 FQGNSA. The CDR3 runs 16 residues. The CDR3 reads CASSLGSAGVGNEQFF. CDR3 nucleotides: TGTGCCAGCAGCTTGGGGTCAGCGGGGGTTGGCAATGAGCAGTTCTTC. Full variable domain (outside the CDR3, taken from reference TRBV7-2 and TRBJ2-1): GAGVSQSPSNKVTEKGKDVELRCDPISGHTALYWYRQSLGQGLEFLIYFQGNSAPDKSGLPSDRFSAERTGGSVSTLTIQRTQQEDSAVYLCASSLGSAGVGNEQFFGPGTRLTVL.

The rearrangement uses TRBV6-1 and TRBJ2-3, with unresolved D. The CDR3 contains 12 residues. Germline-derived CDR1 and CDR2 are MNHNS and SASEGT. Trimming stripped 10 bases from V and 0 bases from J, with 8 bases between. This CDR3 is CATHKSTDTQYF. The CDR3 nucleotides are TGTGCCACCCACAAAAGCACAGATACGCAGTATTTT.

As concerns this clone: This same CDR3 is encoded by further DNA sequences in the sample. The genes are TRBV7-9 and TRBJ2-2; TRBD1 is a possible D gene (5 bases). The CDR3 length is 13 residues. Germline CDR1 reads SEHNR; CDR2 reads FQNEAQ (reference sequence). V was pared by 11 bases and J by 1 base, with 11 bases between. The chain's CDR3 is CASRQGNTGELFF. The CDR3 DNA sequence: TGTGCCTCGAGGCAGGGGAACACCGGGGAGCTGTTTTTT.

The sample holds a few counts of this clone. This chain connects TRBV7-9 to TRBJ2-7, with a weak D call TRBD2 (5 bases). Germline V lookup: CDR1 SEHNR, CDR2 FQNEAQ (reference sequence). The length of the CDR3 is 13 residues. Trimming took 2 bases from V and 6 from J, leaving 11 bases between them. CDR3 in amino acids: CASSLPGLREQYF. In nucleotides, the CDR3 is TGTGCCAGCAGCTTACCAGGACTCCGCGAGCAGTACTTC.

CDR3 in DNA: TGTGCCAGCAGCCTCGGGCGAGCGGGAGTCACAGATACGCAGTATTTT. Protein sequence: CASSLGRAGVTDTQYF. The rearrangement joins TRBV14 to TRBJ2-3, with TRBD2 identical over 8 bases. The CDR3 runs to 16 residues. V shed 4 bases and J 2 bases; nucleotides not matched to a gene: 8. CDR1 and CDR2 (germline): SGHDN, FVKESK.

The chain is built from TRBV10-2 and TRBJ2-2; 7 bases map to TRBD2. V lost 7 bases to trimming and J lost 2 bases; unmatched junction nucleotides: 4. The CDR3 consists of 14 residues. Looked up from germline, CDR1 is WSHSY and CDR2 is SAAADI. The CDR3 is CASNPSGNTGELFF. CDR3 DNA: TGCGCCAGCAACCCTAGCGGTAACACCGGGGAGCTGTTTTTT.

This clone appeared a few times. V and J are TRBV18 and TRBJ1-2, with 8 bases lining up with TRBD1. Germline-derived CDR1 and CDR2 are KGHSH and LQKENI. V lost 0 bases to trimming and J lost 4 bases; unmatched junction nucleotides: 10. The CDR3 is 17 residues long. CDR3 DNA: TGTGCCAGCTCACCACCGGCAGGGGGCGCGAACTTCTATGGCTACACCTTC. Its translation is CASSPPAGGANFYGYTF.

This sequence joins TRBV7-9 and TRBJ1-1; D remains unclear. The CDR3 has 13 residues. The germline V and J ends were trimmed by 2 bases and 2 bases, with 6 bases remaining between them. Germline V gene data show CDR1 as SEHNR and CDR2 as FQNEAQ (reference sequence). The chain's CDR3 is CASSLLSNTEAFF. CDR3 in DNA: TGTGCCAGCAGCTTATTGAGTAACACTGAAGCTTTCTTT.

This clone turned up a few times. The chain is built from TRBV7-6 and TRBJ2-2; TRBD1 aligns across 8 bases. The CDR3 sequence is 15 residues long. CDR1 and CDR2 (germline): SGHVS, FNYEAQ. Losses at the gene ends were 3 bases for V and 7 bases for J; bases not matched to a gene: 7. Here the CDR3 reads CASSLVTGVVGELFF. The CDR3 nucleotides read TGTGCCAGCAGCTTGGTGACAGGGGTTGTCGGGGAGCTGTTTTTT.